This T cell receptor (beta chain) appears in the sequencing data of a study of T cells in Graves' hyperthyroidism and ophthalmopathy. Study-level findings and limits: Stable hyperthyroidism and ophthalmopathy were separated using 13 V-J signatures. It was a median 6.5 months before onset that the model predicted ophthalmopathy. In the blood, most expanded thyroid clonotypes above 0.001 appeared as well.

Amplification of TCR beta CDR3 regions was performed using RNA transcripts as template. Primed by the HTBI set, a first-round RT-PCR was run on the TCR CDR3. Using its own MiXCR run on the multiplex PCR reads, TCRdb lists one record per CDR3 protein. The sample records 560,000 or so distinct CDR3 sequences, 15% to 20% being singletons. In its sample, this clonotype was seen many times. Its target is not known. The germline V gene has CDR1 MNHEY and CDR2 SVGEGT. The CDR3 runs to 16 residues. J gave up 10 bases and V 5 bases, and 13 bases lay outside the gene matches. Diagnosing involved the use of clinical symptoms, serum thyroxine and TRAb, thyroid ultrasound and orbital computed tomography.

What was sequenced was blood. This chain connects TRBV6-2 or TRBV6-3 to TRBJ2-1, with 11 nucleotides matching TRBD2. The TCR originated in a man between 35 and 55 years old with Graves' ophthalmopathy. The CDR3 coding sequence is TGTGCCAGCAGTAGGGCCCCGGGACTAGCGGCATTCGAGCAGTTCTTC. Protein product: CASSRAPGLAAFEQFF.